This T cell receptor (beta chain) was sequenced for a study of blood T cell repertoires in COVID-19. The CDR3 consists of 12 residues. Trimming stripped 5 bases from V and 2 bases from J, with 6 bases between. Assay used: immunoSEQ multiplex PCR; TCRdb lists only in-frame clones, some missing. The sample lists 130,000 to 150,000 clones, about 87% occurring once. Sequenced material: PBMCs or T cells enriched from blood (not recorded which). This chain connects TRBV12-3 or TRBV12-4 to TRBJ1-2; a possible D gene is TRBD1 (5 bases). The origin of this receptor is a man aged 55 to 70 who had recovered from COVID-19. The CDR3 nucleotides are TGTGCCAGCAGTCGACAGAACTATGGCTACACCTTC. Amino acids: CASSRQNYGYTF.